Each of the 29 T cell receptor beta chains below was sequenced from the same sample in a study of regulatory T cells in long-lasting Graves disease (dated by TCRdb to the early 2020s). The method was multiplex PCR. The sequencer was an Illumina HiSeq 4000. CDR3 regions were amplified by Arm-PCR with iRepertoire HTBI primers to construct TCR beta libraries. TCRdb trimmed public reads at Q25 via fastp, called clones via MiXCR and kept in-frame beta chains. For every CDR3 protein sequence, its rows merge into one entry that carries the most common genes and DNA. The sample includes 350,000 to 450,000 distinct CDR3 sequences, with approximately 12% observed a single time. The leading ten clones occupy 15% to 20% of the sample. The sample's time point label is to be understood as: newly diagnosed GD, antithyroid drugs for less than 3 months. For both TCR sequencing and RNA sequencing, RNA was extracted from PBMCs in TRIzol.

These records were also assigned to another study, of T cells in Graves' hyperthyroidism and ophthalmopathy.

This specimen was peripheral blood mononuclear cells (PBMCs), taken at new diagnosis, from a patient treated with antithyroid drugs. Source of these receptors: a woman between 18 and 29 years old with Graves disease. Donor details come from another sample of the same person, matched by shared clones.

This clonotype showed up many times. The chain joins TRBV5-1 to TRBJ2-5, with 7 bases fitting TRBD1. The trim removed 3 bases at V and 7 bases at J, leaving 6 bases unmatched. The germline gives CDR1 SGHRS, CDR2 YFSETQ. The CDR3 is made up of 13 amino acids. The CDR3, as DNA: TGCGCCAGCAGCTCCGACAGGGTTGGGACCCAGTACTTC. Its protein is CASSSDRVGTQYF. Together with reference TRBV5-1 and TRBJ2-5, the CDR3 gives the full variable domain: KAGVTQTPRYLIKTRGQQVTLSCSPISGHRSVSWYQQTPGQGLQFLFEYFSETQRNKGNFPGRFSGRQFSNSRSEMNVSTLELGDSALYLCASSSDRVGTQYFGPGTRLLVL.

This clonotype occurred many times. The V call is TRBV12-3 or TRBV12-4, the J call TRBJ1-5; no firm D call. The CDR3 has 12 residues. V gave up 4 bases and J gave up 6 bases, with 7 bases separating them. Written as DNA, the CDR3 is TGTGCCAGCAGTTGGTACGGTCAGCCCCAGCATTTT. Translated, it gives CASSWYGQPQHF.

This clonotype was counted a few times. The junction does not match germline at one end; this may be a read error. The rearrangement joins TRBV29-1 to TRBJ2-1, with a possible D match to TRBD1 (6 bases). Germline V gene sequence: CDR1 SQVTM, CDR2 ANQGSEA. The CDR3 is 14 residues long. The CDR3 reads CSAEGLQGRYEQFF. For the CDR3, the DNA is TGCAGCGCTGAAGGCCTACAGGGCCGGTATGAGCAGTTCTTC.

The chain employs TRBV9 and TRBJ2-7; maybe TRBD2 (7 bases). V was cut by 2 bases and J by 0 bases, with 21 bases left in between. The CDR3 has 18 residues. Germline CDR1 is SGDLS and CDR2 is YYNGEE. Here the CDR3 reads CASSVPKGGAGSSYEQYV. The CDR3 bases are TGTGCCAGCAGCGTTCCAAAGGGGGGGGCAGGGAGCTCCTACGAGCAGTACGTC.

This clonotype was seen more than once but under ten times. A much larger clonotype is one base distant, so this may be a read error. V gene TRBV28 combines with J gene TRBJ2-7; the D is unclear. Germline V gives CDR1 MDHEN, CDR2 SYDVKM. The CDR3 runs 13 residues. CDR3 sequence: CACSPASSYEQYF. The CDR3 DNA sequence: TGTGCCTGCAGCCCGGCTAGCTCCTACGAGCAGTACTTC.

This clonotype was recorded many times. The chain combines TRBV5-1 with TRBJ2-5; 12 bases fit TRBD2. V dropped 0 bases and J dropped 4; count of bases not matched to a gene: 1. Germline loops: CDR1 SGHRS, CDR2 YFSETQ. CDR3 length equals 15 residues. The CDR3 DNA follows: TGCGCCAGCAGCTTGGTGGGACTAGCGGGAGAGACCCAGTACTTC. It yields the protein CASSLVGLAGETQYF.

There are many counts of this clonotype. The chain couples TRBV12-5 to TRBJ1-1; D remains ambiguous. V shed 6 bases and J shed 6 bases, with 20 bases lying between them. Germline V gives CDR1 LGHNT, CDR2 FRNRAP. This CDR3 has 15 residues. CDR3 nucleotide sequence: TGTGCTAGTGGCATGATCTATCGGGGAGTCTCTGAAGCTTTCTTT. It is translated as CASGMIYRGVSEAFF.

The table lists this clonotype with a few counts. The CDR3 region is CASSLFLIYNEQFF. Written as DNA, the CDR3 is TGTGCCAGCAGTTTATTCCTGATTTACAATGAGCAGTTCTTC. The chain has TRBV12-3 or TRBV12-4 and TRBJ2-1; D gene uncertain. The CDR3 extends over 14 amino acids. Trimming removed 2 bases from V and 4 bases from J, with 9 bases in between.

The chain combines TRBV27 with TRBJ1-2; no clear D gene. This CDR3 has 16 residues. Trimming took off 5 bases at V and 5 bases at J, with 21 bases between the two ends. Per the germline V gene, CDR1 is MNHEY and CDR2 is SMNVEV (reference sequence). The CDR3 sequence: CASSVYDPKLGYGYTF. The CDR3 nucleotides read TGTGCCAGCAGTGTTTACGATCCGAAACTAGGGTATGGCTACACCTTC.

This chain connects TRBV7-2 to TRBJ2-7; 13 nucleotides match TRBD2. The V gene end was trimmed by 5 bases and the J gene end by 4 bases; junction bases not matched to a gene: 5. The CDR3 consists of 15 residues. Germline V lookup: CDR1 SGHTA, CDR2 FQGNSA. For the CDR3, the DNA is TGTGCCAGCAGCCACGGGACTAGCGGGGCTTACGAGCAGTACGTC. Amino acid sequence: CASSHGTSGAYEQYV.

This chain joins TRBV19 and TRBJ1-2; unclear D gene. Germline loops: CDR1 LNHDA, CDR2 SQIVND (reference sequence). The CDR3 has 14 residues. V was pared by 10 bases and J by 0 bases, with 15 bases between. The CDR3 DNA sequence: TGTGCCACTAATCCGACATGGACTAACTATGGCTACACCTTC. Protein: CATNPTWTNYGYTF.

This clonotype was seen only a few times. This chain connects TRBV11-2 to TRBJ2-1; weak D call: TRBD2 (6 bases). V gave up 5 bases and J gave up 3 bases, with 14 bases separating them. CDR3 size: 15 residues. Germline V CDR1 and CDR2: SGHAT, FQNNGV. CDR3 in DNA: TGTGCCAGCAGCACCGCACTAGCAGGCTACAATGAGCAGTTCTTC. It codes for CASSTALAGYNEQFF.

This clonotype was recorded many times. Written as DNA, the CDR3 is TGTGCCATCAGTGAGCCCACCAGTAGAGCTGACAATGAGCAGTTCTTC. Encoded protein: CAISEPTSRADNEQFF. This rearrangement joins TRBV10-3 to TRBJ2-1; D unresolved. Germline CDR1 reads ENHRY; CDR2 reads SYGVKD. V lost 2 bases and J lost 5, with 16 bases in between. The length of the CDR3 is 16 residues.

This chain uses TRBV9 with TRBJ1-4; D not certain. CDR3 length equals 15 residues. Germline lookup yields CDR1 SGDLS and CDR2 YYNGEE. Between the trimmed V and J ends, which lost 4 bases and 6 bases, there was a span of 16 bases. CDR3 coding DNA: TGTGCCAGCAGCCTAAACCCGGGAATAGATGAAAAACTGTTTTTT. This sequence encodes CASSLNPGIDEKLFF.

Only a few counts were recorded for this clonotype. The chain recombines TRBV6-2 or TRBV6-3 with TRBJ2-3; TRBD2 aligns across 7 bases. V lost 8 bases, J lost 3 bases, and 2 bases stayed unmatched. This CDR3 region has 12 residues. The V gene's germline CDR1 is MNHEY and CDR2 SVGEGT. CDR3 loop: CASGRVTDTQYF. Written as DNA, the CDR3 is TGTGCCAGCGGGAGGGTTACAGATACGCAGTATTTT.

A few counts support this clonotype. The chain employs TRBV7-9 and TRBJ2-1; 7 positions match TRBD1. Germline loops: CDR1 SEHNR, CDR2 FQNEAQ (reference sequence). The CDR3 covers 16 residues. The J segment lost 4 bases and the V segment lost 5 bases, leaving 11 bases of the junction unmatched. The CDR3 reads CASSPGQSQYYNEQFF. The CDR3 DNA is TGTGCCAGCAGCCCGGGACAGAGTCAATATTACAATGAGCAGTTCTTC.

In this sample, this clonotype turned up many times. The J gene is TRBJ2-2, the V gene TRBV7-9; the D gene is possibly TRBD2 (6 bases). Trimming stripped 5 bases from V and 4 bases from J, with 17 bases between. Germline V CDR1 and CDR2: SEHNR, FQNEAQ (reference sequence). The CDR3 length is 16 residues. As DNA, the CDR3 is TGTGCCAGCAGCGTAAGGGAGCCGACTAGCACCGGGGAGCTGTTTTTT. This translates into CASSVREPTSTGELFF.

This clonotype was observed many times. The chain is built from TRBV11-2 and TRBJ2-3, with D possibly matching TRBD1 (5 bases). Trimming removed 1 base at V and 0 bases at J, with 23 bases between. CDR1 and CDR2 from the germline V gene are SGHAT and FQNNGV. CDR3 length: 20 residues. The DNA for the CDR3 is TGTGCCAGCAGCTTAGTACAGGTCAACCACCCTAATACTAGCACAGATACGCAGTATTTT. It yields the protein CASSLVQVNHPNTSTDTQYF.

This clonotype was observed at least ten times. This chain connects TRBV2 to TRBJ1-1; TRBD1 is a possible D gene (5 bases). Trimming stripped 1 base from V and 3 bases from J, with 9 bases between. Germline CDR1 reads SNHLY; CDR2 reads FYNNEI. There are 14 residues in the CDR3. The CDR3 DNA reads TGTGCCAGCAGTGAAGGGGGCGAGGACACTGAAGCTTTCTTT. This encodes CASSEGGEDTEAFF.

This clonotype was recorded many times. The chain combines TRBV15 with TRBJ1-5; 8 nucleotides agree with TRBD1. The CDR3 runs 13 residues. Germline V lookup: CDR1 LNHNV, CDR2 YYDKDF (reference sequence). The V and J ends lost 5 bases and 6 bases, in that order; junction bases with no gene match: 3. DNA for the CDR3: TGTGCCACCAGCCTTGACAGGGGTCAGCCCCAGCATTTT. Its translation: CATSLDRGQPQHF.

V gene TRBV10-3 combines with J gene TRBJ1-1, with 8 bases aligning to TRBD1. CDR1 is ENHRY, CDR2 SYGVKD, per germline. This CDR3 is 16 amino acids long. J lost 3 bases, V lost 4 bases, and 10 bases had no gene match. The CDR3: CAISATTGEEDTEAFF. DNA of the CDR3: TGTGCCATCAGTGCAACGACAGGGGAGGAGGACACTGAAGCTTTCTTT.

This clonotype was recorded at least ten times. The rearrangement joins TRBV28 to TRBJ1-2; possible D gene TRBD1, 6 bases. Germline CDR1 is MDHEN and CDR2 is SYDVKM. The CDR3 runs 14 residues. Deletions cut 7 bases from V and 8 bases from J, with 20 bases between. The CDR3 spells CASNTLGGAGGYTF. In nucleotides, the CDR3 is TGTGCCAGCAACACGCTCGGGGGCGCAGGGGGCTACACCTTC.

The chain uses TRBV13 and TRBJ2-5; 7 bases line up with TRBD1. The V gene end was trimmed by 4 bases and the J gene end by 0 bases; junction bases not matched to a gene: 11. This CDR3 spans 17 amino acids. Germline V lookup: CDR1 PRHDT, CDR2 FYEKMQ (reference sequence). The CDR3 protein is CASSSTSGTAYQETQYF. CDR3 bases: TGTGCCAGCAGCTCCACATCCGGGACAGCGTACCAAGAGACCCAGTACTTC.

This clonotype has only one observation. This may be a read error: a much more frequent sequence differs by one nucleotide. The V gene is TRBV27, the J gene TRBJ1-1; a weak D match, TRBD1 (5 bases). The germline V gene has CDR1 MNHEY and CDR2 SMNVEV (reference sequence). The V gene lost 5 bases and the J gene lost 9 bases, with 13 bases spanning the gap. This CDR3 spans 12 amino acids. The DNA for the CDR3 is TGTGCCAGCAGTCCCAACCGGGACCAAGCTTTCTTT. Encoded protein: CASSPNRDQAFF.

This clonotype was detected ten times or more. The J gene is TRBJ1-1, the V gene TRBV6-5; D ambiguous. V lost 0 bases to trimming and J lost 10 bases, with 21 bases between them. Germline CDR1 and CDR2: MNHEY and SVGAGI. The CDR3 covers 16 residues. Here the CDR3 reads CASSYSSDAPTKGAFF. The CDR3 DNA follows: TGTGCCAGCAGTTACTCCTCAGACGCACCAACGAAGGGAGCTTTCTTT.

At least ten counts were recorded for this clonotype. V and J are TRBV3-1 and TRBJ1-4; no definite D call. CDR1 and CDR2 (germline): LGHDT, YNNKEL (reference sequence). The CDR3 runs 14 residues. Trimming removed 0 bases from V and 6 bases from J, with 8 bases in between. The CDR3 loop reads CASSQDLKDEKLFF. The CDR3 coding sequence is TGTGCCAGCAGCCAAGATCTGAAGGATGAAAAACTGTTTTTT.

This clonotype was counted a few times. The chain carries TRBV3-1 and TRBJ1-3, with D tentatively TRBD1 (6 bases). The length of the CDR3 is 17 residues. The germline gives CDR1 LGHDT, CDR2 YNNKEL (reference sequence). V lost 1 base and J lost 0, with 13 bases in between. CDR3 in amino acids: CASSQGLGALSGNTIYF. In DNA form, the CDR3 reads TGTGCCAGCAGCCAAGGCTTGGGGGCCCTCTCTGGAAACACCATATATTTT.

This clonotype was seen repeatedly, ten times or more. As DNA, the CDR3 is TGTGCCAGCAGCCGGGACGGAGACGAGCAGTACTTC. This codes for CASSRDGDEQYF. The chain carries TRBV5-4 and TRBJ2-7, with D tentatively TRBD1 or TRBD2 (5 bases each). Trimming took 4 bases from V and 5 from J, leaving 10 bases between them. This CDR3 is built from 12 residues. Germline CDR1 is SGHNT and CDR2 is YYREEE (reference sequence).

This chain's CDR3 is CASSFRRSTADTQYF. CDR3 sequence (DNA): TGTGCCAGCAGTTTTCGACGGAGTACCGCCGATACGCAGTATTTT. The chain carries TRBV27 and TRBJ2-3; no definite D call. The germline V and J ends were trimmed by 3 bases and 6 bases, with 16 bases remaining between them. CDR1 is MNHEY and CDR2 is SMNVEV in the germline V gene (reference sequence). The CDR3 contains 15 residues.